This T cell receptor (beta chain) was observed in a study of T cell clonotyping in hematopoietic cell transplantation (dated by TCRdb to the early 2020s). Context from the whole study: In the study, fewer than 150 blood samples were gathered from 40 or so consecutive transplant recipients and their related donors. Recruitment of patients ran from 2015 to January 2017, and follow-up continued until September 2020 or until death.

Paper-wide results and their limitations: Broader posttransplant TCR repertoire diversity was predicted by donor and pretransplant recipient Inverse Simpson Index values. The sample size was limited, and because cells were not sorted, the contributions of CD4 and CD8 repertoires could not be separated. After transplant, TCR diversity in recipients dropped, and pathologically expanded clonotypes increased progressively from day 30 to day 180. Just a small fraction of recipient repertoires overlapped with donor repertoires, and more than 95% appeared de novo at the given depth.

The immunoSEQ assay, a bias-controlled multiplex PCR using V- and J-specific primers, was used to amplify TCR beta CDR3 regions from genomic DNA. A proprietary barcode and Illumina adapter sequences were added to the CDR3 amplicons in a second PCR step. An Illumina MiSeq instrument was used for sequencing of the CDR3 libraries. Per the source publication's procedure: Export and quality control were performed with immunoSEQ Analyzer 3.0, and downstream analyses were performed with R Bioconductor and Immunarch. Only productive rearrangements in the normalized downsampled data set went into calculating the repertoire metrics. In the normalized cohort, clonotypes with more than 5 templates were defined as pathologically expanded. The Inverse Simpson Index served as the measure of repertoire diversity. To capture all clonotypes, CMV-specificity analyses were performed on the non-normalized data set. TCRdb provides this immuneACCESS table in a form limited to in-frame rearrangements. Some clones are lacking; in checked studies, under half of them reflect an unresolved V gene, and why the rest are absent is not known. V and J calls and clone size are as listed in that table; D and trimming were resolved from the DNA. The sample data list 2,000 to 2,500 clones, and roughly 94% of these were observed just once. Together, the top ten hold roughly 4% of the sample.

Blood samples for TCR beta sequencing were provided by related transplant donors. Using Nuclei Lysis Solution, genomic DNA was extracted from unfractionated peripheral blood mononuclear cells that were either fresh or cryopreserved. In the case of this clone: The antigen it recognizes is unknown. Base qualities are not at hand, and no much larger clone is one base apart.

The trim is 5 bases for V and 8 bases for J, with a gap of 15 bases between the germline ends. There are 13 amino acids in the CDR3, from cysteine to phenylalanine inclusive. The read is trimmed to its CDR3 DNA, 39 bases read in frame from base 1. CDR1 SGHAT and CDR2 FQDESV are derived from the germline V gene (reference sequence). The chain was built from TRBV11-1 and TRBJ1-1; tentative D gene TRBD1, with 5 bases matching. The sequencing input was peripheral blood mononuclear cells. The receptor was derived from a man aged 45 to 65 in good health. Some clones in this sample may be carry-over from other donors' samples. The nucleotide sequence is TGTGCCAGCAGCCACCGGGGCCCAAAGGAAGCTTTCTTT. Its amino acids are CASSHRGPKEAFF.